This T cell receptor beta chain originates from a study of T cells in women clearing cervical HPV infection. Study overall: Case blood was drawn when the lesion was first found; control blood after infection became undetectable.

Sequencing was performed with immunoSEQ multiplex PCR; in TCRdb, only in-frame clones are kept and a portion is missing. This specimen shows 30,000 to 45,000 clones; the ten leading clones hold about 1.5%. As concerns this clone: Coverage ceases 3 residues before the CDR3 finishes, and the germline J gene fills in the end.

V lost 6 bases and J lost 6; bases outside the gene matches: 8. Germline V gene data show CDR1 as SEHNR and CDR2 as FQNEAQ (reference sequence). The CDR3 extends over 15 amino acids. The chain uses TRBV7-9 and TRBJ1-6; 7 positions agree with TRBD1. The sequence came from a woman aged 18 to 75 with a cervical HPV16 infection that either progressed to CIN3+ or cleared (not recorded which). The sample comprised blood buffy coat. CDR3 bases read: TGTGCCAGCAGTTCAACAGGGGCCGGTAATTCACCC. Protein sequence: CASSSTGAGNSP. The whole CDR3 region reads CASSSTGAGNSPLHF.